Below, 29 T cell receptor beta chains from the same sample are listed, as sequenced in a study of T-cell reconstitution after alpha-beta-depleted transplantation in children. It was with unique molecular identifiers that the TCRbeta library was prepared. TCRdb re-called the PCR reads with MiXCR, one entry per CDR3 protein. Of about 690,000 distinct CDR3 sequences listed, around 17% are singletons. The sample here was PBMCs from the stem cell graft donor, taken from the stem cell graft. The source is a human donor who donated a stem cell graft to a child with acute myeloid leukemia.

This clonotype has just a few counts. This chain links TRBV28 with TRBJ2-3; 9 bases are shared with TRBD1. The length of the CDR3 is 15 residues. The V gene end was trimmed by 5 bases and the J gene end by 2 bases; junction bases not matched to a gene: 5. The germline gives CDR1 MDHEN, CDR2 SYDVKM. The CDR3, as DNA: TGTGCCAGCAGTCAGGGACAGGGCGTCACAGATACGCAGTATTTT. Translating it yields CASSQGQGVTDTQYF.

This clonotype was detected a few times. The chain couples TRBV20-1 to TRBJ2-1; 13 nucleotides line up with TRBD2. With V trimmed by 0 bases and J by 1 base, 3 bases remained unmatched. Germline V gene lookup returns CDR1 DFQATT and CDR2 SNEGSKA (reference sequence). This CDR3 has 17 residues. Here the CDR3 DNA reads TGCAGTGCTAGAGAACTAGCGGGGGGGGCTTCCTACAATGAGCAGTTCTTC. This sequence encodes CSARELAGGASYNEQFF.

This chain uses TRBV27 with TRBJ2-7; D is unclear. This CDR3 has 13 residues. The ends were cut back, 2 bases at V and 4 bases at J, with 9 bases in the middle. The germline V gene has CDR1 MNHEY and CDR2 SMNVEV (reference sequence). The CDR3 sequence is CASSLVGKYEQYF. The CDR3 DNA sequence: TGTGCCAGCAGTTTAGTGGGGAAGTACGAGCAGTACTTC.

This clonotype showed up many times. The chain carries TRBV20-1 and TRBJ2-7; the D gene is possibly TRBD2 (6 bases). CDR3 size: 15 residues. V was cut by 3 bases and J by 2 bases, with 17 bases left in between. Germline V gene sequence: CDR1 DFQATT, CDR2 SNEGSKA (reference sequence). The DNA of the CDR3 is TGCAGTGCTAGTTCGGGACTGGACCTTACCTACGAGCAGTACGTC. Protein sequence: CSASSGLDLTYEQYV.

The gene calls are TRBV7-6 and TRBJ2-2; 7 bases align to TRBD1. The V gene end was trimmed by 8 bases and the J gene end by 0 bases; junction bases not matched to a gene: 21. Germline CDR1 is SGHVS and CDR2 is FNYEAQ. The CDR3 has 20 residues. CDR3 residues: CASSSVRGSNQNANTGELFF. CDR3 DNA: TGTGCCAGCTCGTCGGTCAGGGGGTCTAATCAAAACGCGAACACCGGGGAGCTGTTTTTT.

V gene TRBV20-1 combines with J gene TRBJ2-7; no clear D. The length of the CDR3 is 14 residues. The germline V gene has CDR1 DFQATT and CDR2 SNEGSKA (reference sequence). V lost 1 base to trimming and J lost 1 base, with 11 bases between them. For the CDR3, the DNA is TGCAGTGCTAGAGCCCCCGGGCCATCCTACGAGCAGTACGTC. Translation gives CSARAPGPSYEQYV.

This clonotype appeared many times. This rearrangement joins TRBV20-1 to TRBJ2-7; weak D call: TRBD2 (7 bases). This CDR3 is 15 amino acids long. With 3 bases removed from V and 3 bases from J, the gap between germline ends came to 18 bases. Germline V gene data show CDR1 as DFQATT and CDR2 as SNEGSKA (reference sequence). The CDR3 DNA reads TGCAGTGCTAGGGGGGAGGGGGGCGCTAACTACGAGCAGTACTTC. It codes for CSARGEGGANYEQYF.

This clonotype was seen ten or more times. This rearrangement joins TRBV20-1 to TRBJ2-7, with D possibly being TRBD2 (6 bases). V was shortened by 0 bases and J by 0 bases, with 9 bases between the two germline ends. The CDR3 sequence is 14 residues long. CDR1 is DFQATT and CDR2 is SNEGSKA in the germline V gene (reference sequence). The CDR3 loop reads CSARDRRGSYEQYV. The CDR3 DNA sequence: TGCAGTGCTAGAGATCGGCGGGGCTCCTACGAGCAGTACGTC.

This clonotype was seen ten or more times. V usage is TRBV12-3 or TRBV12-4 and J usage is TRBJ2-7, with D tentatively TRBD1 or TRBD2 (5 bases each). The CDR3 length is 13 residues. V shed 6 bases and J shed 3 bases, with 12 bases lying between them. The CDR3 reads CASRLGDYYEQYF. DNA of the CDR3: TGTGCCAGCAGACTGGGGGATTACTACGAGCAGTACTTC.

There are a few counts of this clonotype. The CDR3 DNA reads as TGTGCCAGCAGTTACGGGGGTAGAGATCAGCCCCAGCATTTT. Translated, it gives CASSYGGRDQPQHF. This chain uses TRBV6-5 with TRBJ1-5; D may be TRBD1 (5 bases). Trimming removed 2 bases from V and 5 bases from J, with 10 bases in between. Germline CDR1 and CDR2: MNHEY and SVGAGI. The CDR3 has 14 amino acids.

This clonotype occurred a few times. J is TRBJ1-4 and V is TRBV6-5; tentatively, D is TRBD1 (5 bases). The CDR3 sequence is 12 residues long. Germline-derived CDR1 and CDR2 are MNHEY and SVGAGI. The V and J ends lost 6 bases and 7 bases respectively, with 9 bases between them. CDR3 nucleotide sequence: TGTGCCAGCAGGGGGGACGTTGAAAAACTGTTTTTT. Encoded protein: CASRGDVEKLFF.

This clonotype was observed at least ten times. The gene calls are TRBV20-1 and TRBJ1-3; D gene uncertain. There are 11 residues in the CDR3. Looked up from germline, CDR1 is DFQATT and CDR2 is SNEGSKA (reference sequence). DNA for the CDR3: TGCAGCGCCACAAGGGGAAACACCATATATTTT. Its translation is CSATRGNTIYF.

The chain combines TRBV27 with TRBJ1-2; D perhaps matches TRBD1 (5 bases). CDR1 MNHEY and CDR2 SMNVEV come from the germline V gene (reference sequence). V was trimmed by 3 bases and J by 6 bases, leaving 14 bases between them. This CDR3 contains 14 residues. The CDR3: CASSFRGGADGYTF. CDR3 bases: TGTGCCAGCAGTTTTAGGGGAGGGGCGGATGGCTACACCTTC.

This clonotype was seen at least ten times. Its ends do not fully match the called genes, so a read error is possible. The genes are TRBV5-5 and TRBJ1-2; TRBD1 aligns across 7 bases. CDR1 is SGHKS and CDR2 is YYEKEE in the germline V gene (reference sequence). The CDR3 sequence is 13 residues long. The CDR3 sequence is CASTLGQIYGYTF. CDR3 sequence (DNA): TGTGCCAGCACCTTGGGACAGATCTATGGCTACACCTTC.

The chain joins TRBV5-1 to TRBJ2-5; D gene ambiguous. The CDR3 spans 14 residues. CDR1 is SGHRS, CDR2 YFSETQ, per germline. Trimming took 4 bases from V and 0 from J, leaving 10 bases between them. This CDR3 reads CASSHGLDQETQYF. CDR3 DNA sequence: TGCGCCAGCAGCCACGGTTTGGACCAAGAGACCCAGTACTTC. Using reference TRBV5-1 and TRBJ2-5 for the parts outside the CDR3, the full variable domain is KAGVTQTPRYLIKTRGQQVTLSCSPISGHRSVSWYQQTPGQGLQFLFEYFSETQRNKGNFPGRFSGRQFSNSRSEMNVSTLELGDSALYLCASSHGLDQETQYFGPGTRLLVL.

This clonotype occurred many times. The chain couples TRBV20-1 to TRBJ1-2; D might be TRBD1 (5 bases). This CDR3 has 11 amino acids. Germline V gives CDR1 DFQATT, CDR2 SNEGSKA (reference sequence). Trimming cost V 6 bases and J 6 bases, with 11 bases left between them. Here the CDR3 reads CSAPGTDGYTF. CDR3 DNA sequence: TGCAGTGCCCCCGGGACCGATGGCTACACCTTC.

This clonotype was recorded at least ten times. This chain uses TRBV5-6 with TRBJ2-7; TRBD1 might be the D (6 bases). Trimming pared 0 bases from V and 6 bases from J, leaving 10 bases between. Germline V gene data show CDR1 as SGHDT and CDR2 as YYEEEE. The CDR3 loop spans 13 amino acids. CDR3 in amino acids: CASSLVGAGEQYV. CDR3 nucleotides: TGTGCCAGCAGCTTGGTGGGGGCTGGCGAGCAGTACGTC.

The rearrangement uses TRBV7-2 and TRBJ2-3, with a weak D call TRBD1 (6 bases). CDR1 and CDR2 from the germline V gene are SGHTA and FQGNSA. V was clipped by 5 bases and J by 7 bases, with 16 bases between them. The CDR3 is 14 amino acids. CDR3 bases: TGTGCCAGCAGCACCGGGACACCGCCAAATACGCAGTATTTT. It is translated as CASSTGTPPNTQYF.

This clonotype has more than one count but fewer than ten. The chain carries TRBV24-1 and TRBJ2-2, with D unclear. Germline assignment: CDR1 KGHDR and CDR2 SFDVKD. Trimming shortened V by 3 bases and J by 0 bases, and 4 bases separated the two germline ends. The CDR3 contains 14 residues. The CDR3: CATSDSTNTGELFF. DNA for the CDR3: TGTGCCACCAGTGATAGCACGAACACCGGGGAGCTGTTTTTT.

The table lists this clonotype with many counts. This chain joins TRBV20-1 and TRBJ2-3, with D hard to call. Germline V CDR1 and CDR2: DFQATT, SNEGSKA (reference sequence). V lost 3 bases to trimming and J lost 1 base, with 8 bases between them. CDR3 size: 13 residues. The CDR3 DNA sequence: TGCAGTGCTAGTCCGTACCGCACAGATACGCAGTATTTT. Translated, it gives CSASPYRTDTQYF.

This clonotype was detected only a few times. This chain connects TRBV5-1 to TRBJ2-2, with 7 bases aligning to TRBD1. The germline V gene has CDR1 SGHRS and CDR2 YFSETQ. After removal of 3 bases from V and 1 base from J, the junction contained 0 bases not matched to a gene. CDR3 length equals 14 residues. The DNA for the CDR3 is TGCGCCAGCAGCTGGACAGGGAACACCGGGGAGCTGTTTTTT. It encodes CASSWTGNTGELFF.

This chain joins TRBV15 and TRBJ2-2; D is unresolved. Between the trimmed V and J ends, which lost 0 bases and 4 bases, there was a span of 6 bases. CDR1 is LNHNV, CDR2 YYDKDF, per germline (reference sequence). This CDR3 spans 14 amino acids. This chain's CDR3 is CATSRDGTTGELFF. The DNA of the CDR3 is TGTGCCACCAGCAGAGATGGAACCACCGGGGAGCTGTTTTTT. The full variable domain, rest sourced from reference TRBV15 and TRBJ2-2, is DAMVIQNPRYQVTQFGKPVTLSCSQTLNHNVMYWYQQKSSQAPKLLFHYYDKDFNNEADTPDNFQSRRPNTSFCFLDIRSPGLGDTAMYLCATSRDGTTGELFFGEGSRLTVL.

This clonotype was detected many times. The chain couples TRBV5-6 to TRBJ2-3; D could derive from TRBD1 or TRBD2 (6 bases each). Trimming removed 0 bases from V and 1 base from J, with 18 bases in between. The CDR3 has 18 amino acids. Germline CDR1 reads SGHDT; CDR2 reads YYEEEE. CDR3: CASSLVAGGRDGTDTQYF. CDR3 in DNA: TGTGCCAGCAGCTTGGTGGCCGGGGGCAGGGATGGCACAGATACGCAGTATTTT.

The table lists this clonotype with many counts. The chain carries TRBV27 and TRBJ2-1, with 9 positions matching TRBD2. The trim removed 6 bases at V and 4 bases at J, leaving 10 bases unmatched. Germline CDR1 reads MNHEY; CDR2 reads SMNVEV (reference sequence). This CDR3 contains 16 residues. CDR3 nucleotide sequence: TGTGCCAGCAGCTCTGGTAGCGGGGGTATTTACAATGAGCAGTTCTTC. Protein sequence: CASSSGSGGIYNEQFF.

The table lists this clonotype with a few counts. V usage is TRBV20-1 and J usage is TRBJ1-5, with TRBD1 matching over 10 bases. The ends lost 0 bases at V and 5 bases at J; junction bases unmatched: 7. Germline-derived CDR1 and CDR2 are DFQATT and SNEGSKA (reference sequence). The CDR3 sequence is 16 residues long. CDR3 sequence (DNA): TGCAGTGCTAGAGATTTGGAGACAGGGGGCTATCAGCCCCAGCATTTT. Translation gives CSARDLETGGYQPQHF.

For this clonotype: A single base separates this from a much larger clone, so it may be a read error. In DNA, the CDR3 is TGTGCCACCAGAAGGGGACAGGGCTCCTACGGGCAGTACTTC. Its protein product is CATRRGQGSYGQYF. The rearrangement links TRBV24-1 to TRBJ2-7; the match to TRBD1 covers 9 bases. CDR1 and CDR2 from the germline V gene are KGHDR and SFDVKD. The CDR3 runs to 14 residues.

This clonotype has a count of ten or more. Written as DNA, the CDR3 is TGCAGTGCTCCCCCTCGCATGGGGGCTTTCACAGATACGCAGTATTTT. As protein: CSAPPRMGAFTDTQYF. J is TRBJ2-3 and V is TRBV20-1; D possibly corresponds to TRBD1 (6 bases). This CDR3 comprises 16 residues. V was shortened by 5 bases and J by 2 bases, with 20 bases between the two germline ends. The germline V gene has CDR1 DFQATT and CDR2 SNEGSKA (reference sequence).

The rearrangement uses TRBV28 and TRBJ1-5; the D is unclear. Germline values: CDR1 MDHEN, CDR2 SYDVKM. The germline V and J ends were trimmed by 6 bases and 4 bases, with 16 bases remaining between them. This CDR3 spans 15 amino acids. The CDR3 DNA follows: TGTGCCAGCAGCACGCCGGTGGTATTTAATCAGCCCCAGCATTTT. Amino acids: CASSTPVVFNQPQHF. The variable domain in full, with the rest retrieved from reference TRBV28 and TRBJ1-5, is DVKVTQSSRYLVKRTGEKVFLECVQDMDHENMFWYRQDPGLGLRLIYFSYDVKMKEKGDIPEGYSVSREKKERFSLILESASTNQTSMYLCASSTPVVFNQPQHFGDGTRLSIL.

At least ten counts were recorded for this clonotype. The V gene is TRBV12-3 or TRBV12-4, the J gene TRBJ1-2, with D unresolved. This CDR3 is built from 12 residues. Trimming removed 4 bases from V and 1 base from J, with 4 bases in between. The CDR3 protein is CASSSNNYGYTF. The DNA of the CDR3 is TGTGCCAGCAGTTCGAATAACTATGGCTACACCTTC.